A single TCR beta chain is shown here with its context. The record originates from a study of early T cells in non-severe SARS-CoV-2 infection. TCRdb re-called the 5' RACE reads with MiXCR, one entry per CDR3 protein. The sample lists some 80,000 distinct CDR3 sequences, around 12% occurring once. This CDR3 contains 15 residues. Germline loops: CDR1 DFQATT, CDR2 SNEGSKA (reference sequence). After removal of 1 base from V and 10 bases from J, the junction contained 10 bases not matched to a gene. The chain joins TRBV20-1 to TRBJ2-2; the match to TRBD2 covers 9 bases. The TCR comes from an adult who was a healthcare worker with PCR-confirmed SARS-CoV-2 infection or an uninfected control (not recorded which). The sequenced sample was whole blood. Written as DNA, the CDR3 is TGCAGTGCTAGAGGAGATAGCGGGAGTTTCGAGGAGCTGTTTTTT. This sequence encodes CSARGDSGSFEELFF.